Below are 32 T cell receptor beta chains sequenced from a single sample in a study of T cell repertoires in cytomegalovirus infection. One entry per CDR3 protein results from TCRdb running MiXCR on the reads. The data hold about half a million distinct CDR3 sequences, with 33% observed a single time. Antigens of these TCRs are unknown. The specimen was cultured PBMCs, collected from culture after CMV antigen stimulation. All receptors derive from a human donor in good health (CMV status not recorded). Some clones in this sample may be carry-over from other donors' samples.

CDR3 DNA sequence: TGCGCCAGCAGCCAGTTGGGCGGAATGCGGACTAGGTTCAATGAGCAGTTCTTC. It specifies CASSQLGGMRTRFNEQFF. This chain uses TRBV4-1 with TRBJ2-1; TRBD2 matches 7 bases. CDR1 and CDR2 from the germline V gene are MGHRA and YSYEKL. CDR3 length: 18 amino acids. The junction had 17 bases not matched to a gene; V was cut back by 3 bases and J by 6 bases.

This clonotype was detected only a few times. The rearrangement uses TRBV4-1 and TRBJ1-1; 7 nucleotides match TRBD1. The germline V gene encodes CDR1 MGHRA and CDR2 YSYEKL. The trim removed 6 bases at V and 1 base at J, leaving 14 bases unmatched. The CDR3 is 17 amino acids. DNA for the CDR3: TGCGCCAGCAGAATTTTACAGGGGTTGCTAGGGAACACTGAAGCTTTCTTT. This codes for CASRILQGLLGNTEAFF.

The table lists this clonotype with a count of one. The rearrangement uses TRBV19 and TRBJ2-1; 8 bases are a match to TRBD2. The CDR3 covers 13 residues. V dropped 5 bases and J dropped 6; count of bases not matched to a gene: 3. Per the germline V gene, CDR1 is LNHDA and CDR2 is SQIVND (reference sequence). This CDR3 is CASSAGGFNEQFF. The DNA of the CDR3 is TGTGCCAGTAGTGCGGGGGGTTTCAATGAGCAGTTCTTC.

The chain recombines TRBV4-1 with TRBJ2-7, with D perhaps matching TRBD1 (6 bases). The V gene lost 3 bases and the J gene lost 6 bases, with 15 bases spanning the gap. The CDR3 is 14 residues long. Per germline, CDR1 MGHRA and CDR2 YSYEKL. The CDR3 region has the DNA TGCGCCAGCAGCCAGGGTGGGAGAGGGGGCGAGCAGTACTTC. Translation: CASSQGGRGGEQYF.

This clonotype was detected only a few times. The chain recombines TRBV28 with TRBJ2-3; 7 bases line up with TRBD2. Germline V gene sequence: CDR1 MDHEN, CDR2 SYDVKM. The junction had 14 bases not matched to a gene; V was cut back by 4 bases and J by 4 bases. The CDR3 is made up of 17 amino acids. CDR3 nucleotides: TGTGCCAGCAGTTCCGATCCTTGGACTAGAATAGCAGATACGCAGTATTTT. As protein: CASSSDPWTRIADTQYF. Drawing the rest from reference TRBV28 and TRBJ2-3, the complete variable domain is DVKVTQSSRYLVKRTGEKVFLECVQDMDHENMFWYRQDPGLGLRLIYFSYDVKMKEKGDIPEGYSVSREKKERFSLILESASTNQTSMYLCASSSDPWTRIADTQYFGPGTRLTVL.

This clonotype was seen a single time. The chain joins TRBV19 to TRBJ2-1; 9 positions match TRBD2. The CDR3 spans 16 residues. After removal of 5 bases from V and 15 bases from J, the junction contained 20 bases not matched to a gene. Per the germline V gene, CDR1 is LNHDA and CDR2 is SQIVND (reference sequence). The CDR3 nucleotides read TGTGCCAGTAGTGCGAAACTAGCGGGTGTGGGATTTGGGTGGTTCTTC. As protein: CASSAKLAGVGFGWFF.

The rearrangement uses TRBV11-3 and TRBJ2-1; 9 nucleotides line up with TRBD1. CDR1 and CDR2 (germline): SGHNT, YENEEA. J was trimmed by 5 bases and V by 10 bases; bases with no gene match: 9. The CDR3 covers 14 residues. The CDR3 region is CATRTGQGNNEQFF. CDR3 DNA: TGTGCCACCCGGACGGGACAGGGCAACAATGAGCAGTTCTTC.

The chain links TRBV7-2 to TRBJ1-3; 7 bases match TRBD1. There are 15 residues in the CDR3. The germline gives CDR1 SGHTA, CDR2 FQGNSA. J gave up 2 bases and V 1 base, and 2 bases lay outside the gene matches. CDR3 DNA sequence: TGTGCCAGCAGCTTAGGAGGGGGCGCTGGAAACACCATATATTTT. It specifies CASSLGGGAGNTIYF.

The DNA for the CDR3 is TGTGCCAGCAGCCCCGAGTGGGGGGAGACTACAACTAATGAAAAACTGTTTTTT. It specifies CASSPEWGETTTNEKLFF. The chain couples TRBV9 to TRBJ1-4, with D maybe TRBD1 (5 bases). V gave up 4 bases and J gave up 0 bases, with 19 bases separating them. The germline CDR1 and CDR2 sequences are SGDLS and YYNGEE. This CDR3 comprises 18 residues.

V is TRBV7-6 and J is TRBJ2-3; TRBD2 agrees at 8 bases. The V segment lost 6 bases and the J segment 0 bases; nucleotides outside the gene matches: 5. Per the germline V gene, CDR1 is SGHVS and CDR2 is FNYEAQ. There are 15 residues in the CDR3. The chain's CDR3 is CASSYSGVSTDTQYF. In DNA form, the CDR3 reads TGTGCCAGCAGTTATAGCGGGGTTAGCACAGATACGCAGTATTTT.

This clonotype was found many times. CDR3 residues: CASSLLGNTIYF. CDR3 nucleotide sequence: TGTGCCAGCAGCTTACTGGGAAACACCATATATTTT. The chain employs TRBV7-2 and TRBJ1-3; D uncertain. The V gene's germline CDR1 is SGHTA and CDR2 FQGNSA. The CDR3 length is 12 residues. V was cut by 2 bases and J by 4 bases, with 3 bases left in between.

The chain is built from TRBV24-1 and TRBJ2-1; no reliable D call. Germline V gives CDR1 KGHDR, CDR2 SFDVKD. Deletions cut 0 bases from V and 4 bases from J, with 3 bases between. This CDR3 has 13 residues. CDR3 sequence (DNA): TGTGCCACCAGTGATTTGCTGTACAATGAGCAGTTCTTC. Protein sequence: CATSDLLYNEQFF.

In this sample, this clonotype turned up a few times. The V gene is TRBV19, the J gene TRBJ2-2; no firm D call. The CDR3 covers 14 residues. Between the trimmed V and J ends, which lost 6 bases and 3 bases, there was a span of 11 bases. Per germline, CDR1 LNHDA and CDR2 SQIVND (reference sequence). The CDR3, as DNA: TGTGCCAGTAGGGCCCCGGCACACACCGGGGAGCTGTTTTTT. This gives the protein CASRAPAHTGELFF.

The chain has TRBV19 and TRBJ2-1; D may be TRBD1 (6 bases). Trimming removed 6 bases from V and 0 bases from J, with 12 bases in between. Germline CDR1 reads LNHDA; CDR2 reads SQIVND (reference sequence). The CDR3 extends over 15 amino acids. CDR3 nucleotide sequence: TGTGCCAGTAGAAACAGGGCCAGCTCCTACAATGAGCAGTTCTTC. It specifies CASRNRASSYNEQFF.

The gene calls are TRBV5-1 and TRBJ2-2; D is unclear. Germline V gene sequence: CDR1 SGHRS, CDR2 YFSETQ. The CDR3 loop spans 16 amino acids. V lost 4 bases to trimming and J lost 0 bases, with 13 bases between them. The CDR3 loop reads CASSLTEKANTGELFF. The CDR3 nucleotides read TGCGCCAGCAGCCTTACCGAGAAAGCGAACACCGGGGAGCTGTTTTTT.

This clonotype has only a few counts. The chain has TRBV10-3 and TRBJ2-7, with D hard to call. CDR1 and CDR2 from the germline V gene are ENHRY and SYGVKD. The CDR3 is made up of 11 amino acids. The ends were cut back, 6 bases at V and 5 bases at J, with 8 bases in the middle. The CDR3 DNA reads TGTGCCATCAGCGGCCGTGACGAGCAGTACTTC. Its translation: CAISGRDEQYF.

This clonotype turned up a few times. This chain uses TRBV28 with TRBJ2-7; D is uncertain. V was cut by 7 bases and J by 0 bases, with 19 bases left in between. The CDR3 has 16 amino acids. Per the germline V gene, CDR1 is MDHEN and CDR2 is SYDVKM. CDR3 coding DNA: TGTGCCAGCAACACTCCGTACTACAACCCCTCCTACGAGCAGTACTTC. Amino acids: CASNTPYYNPSYEQYF.

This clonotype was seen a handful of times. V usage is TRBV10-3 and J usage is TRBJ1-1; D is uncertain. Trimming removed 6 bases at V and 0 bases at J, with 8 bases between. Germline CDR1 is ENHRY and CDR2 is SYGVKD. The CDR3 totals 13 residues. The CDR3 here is CAIRERMNTEAFF. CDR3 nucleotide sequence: TGTGCCATCAGAGAGAGGATGAACACTGAAGCTTTCTTT.

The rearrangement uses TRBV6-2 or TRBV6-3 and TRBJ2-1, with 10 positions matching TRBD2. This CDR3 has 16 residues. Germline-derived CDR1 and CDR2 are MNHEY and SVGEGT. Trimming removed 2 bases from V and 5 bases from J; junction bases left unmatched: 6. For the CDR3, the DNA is TGTGCCAGCAGTTACGTGGGACTAGCGTTCGACAATGAGCAGTTCTTC. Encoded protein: CASSYVGLAFDNEQFF.

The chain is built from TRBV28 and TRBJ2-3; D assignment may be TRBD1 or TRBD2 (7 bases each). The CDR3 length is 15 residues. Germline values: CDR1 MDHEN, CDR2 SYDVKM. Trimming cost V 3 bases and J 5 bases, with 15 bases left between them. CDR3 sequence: CASSFVRGGRDTQYF. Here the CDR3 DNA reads TGTGCCAGCAGTTTTGTCAGGGGGGGCAGAGATACGCAGTATTTT.

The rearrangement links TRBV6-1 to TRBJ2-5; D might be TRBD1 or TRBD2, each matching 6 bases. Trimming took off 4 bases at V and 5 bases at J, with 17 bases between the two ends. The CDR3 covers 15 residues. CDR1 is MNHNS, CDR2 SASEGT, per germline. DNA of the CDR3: TGTGCCAGCAGTGCCCCTGGGGGGCTGTGGGAGACCCAGTACTTC. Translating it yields CASSAPGGLWETQYF.

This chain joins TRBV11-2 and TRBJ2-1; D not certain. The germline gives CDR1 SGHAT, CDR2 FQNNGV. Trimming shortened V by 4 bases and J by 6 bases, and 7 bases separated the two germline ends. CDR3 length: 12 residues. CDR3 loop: CASSSYGNEQFF. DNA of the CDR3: TGTGCCAGCAGCTCGTACGGCAATGAGCAGTTCTTC.

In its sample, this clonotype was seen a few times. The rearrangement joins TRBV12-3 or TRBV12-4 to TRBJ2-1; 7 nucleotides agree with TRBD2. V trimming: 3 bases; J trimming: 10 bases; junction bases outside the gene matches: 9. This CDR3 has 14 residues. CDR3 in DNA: TGTGCCAGCAGTTTTGGGACTACCCAGAGGGAGCAGTTCTTC. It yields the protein CASSFGTTQREQFF.

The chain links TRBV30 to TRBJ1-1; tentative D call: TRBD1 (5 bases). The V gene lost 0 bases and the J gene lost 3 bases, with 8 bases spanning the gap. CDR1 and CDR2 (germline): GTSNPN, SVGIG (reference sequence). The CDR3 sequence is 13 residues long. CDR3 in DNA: TGTGCCTGGAGTGTACTAGGGGACACTGAAGCTTTCTTT. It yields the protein CAWSVLGDTEAFF.

The CDR3 bases are TGCAGTGCTCCTACAGGGATTACCTCTATAAATGAGCAGTTCTTC. Encoded protein: CSAPTGITSINEQFF. J is TRBJ2-1 and V is TRBV20-1; weak D call: TRBD1 (6 bases). This CDR3 is 15 amino acids long. Trimming cost V 5 bases and J 7 bases, with 21 bases left between them. Germline V gene lookup returns CDR1 DFQATT and CDR2 SNEGSKA (reference sequence).

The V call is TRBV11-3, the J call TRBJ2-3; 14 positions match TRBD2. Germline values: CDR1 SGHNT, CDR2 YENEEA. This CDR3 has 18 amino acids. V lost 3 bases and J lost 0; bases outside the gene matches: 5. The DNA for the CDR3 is TGTGCCAGCAGCTTTGGGACTAGCGGGAGTGTCAGCACAGATACGCAGTATTTT. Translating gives CASSFGTSGSVSTDTQYF.

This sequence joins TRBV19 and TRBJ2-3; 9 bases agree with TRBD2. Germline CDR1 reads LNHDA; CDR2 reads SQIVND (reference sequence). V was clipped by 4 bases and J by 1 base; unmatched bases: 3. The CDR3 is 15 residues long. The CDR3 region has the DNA TGTGCCAGTAGTACCTTAGCGGGAGGCACAGATACGCAGTATTTT. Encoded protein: CASSTLAGGTDTQYF.

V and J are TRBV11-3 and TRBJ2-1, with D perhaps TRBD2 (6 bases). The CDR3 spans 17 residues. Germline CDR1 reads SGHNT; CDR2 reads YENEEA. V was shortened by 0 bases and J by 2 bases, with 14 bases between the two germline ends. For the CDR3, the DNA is TGTGCCAGCAGCTTAGATCTAGGTAGCGGAACCTACAATGAGCAGTTCTTC. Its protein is CASSLDLGSGTYNEQFF.

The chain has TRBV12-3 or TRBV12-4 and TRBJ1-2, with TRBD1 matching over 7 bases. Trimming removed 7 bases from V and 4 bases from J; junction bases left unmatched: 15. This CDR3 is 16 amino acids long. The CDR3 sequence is CASTGTEQIIIYGYTF. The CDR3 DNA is TGTGCCAGCACGGGGACAGAACAAATAATCATCTATGGCTACACCTTC.

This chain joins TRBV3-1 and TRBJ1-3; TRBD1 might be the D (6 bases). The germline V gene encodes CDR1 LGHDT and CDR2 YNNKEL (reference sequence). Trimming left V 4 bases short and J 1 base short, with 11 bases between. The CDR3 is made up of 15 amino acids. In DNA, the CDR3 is TGTGCCAGCAGCCTCCAAACAGGGTCTGGAAACACCATATATTTT. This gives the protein CASSLQTGSGNTIYF. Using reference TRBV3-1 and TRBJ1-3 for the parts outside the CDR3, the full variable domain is DTAVSQTPKYLVTQMGNDKSIKCEQNLGHDTMYWYKQDSKKFLKIMFSYNNKELIINETVPNRFSPKSPDKAHLNLHINSLELGDSAVYFCASSLQTGSGNTIYFGEGSWLTVV.

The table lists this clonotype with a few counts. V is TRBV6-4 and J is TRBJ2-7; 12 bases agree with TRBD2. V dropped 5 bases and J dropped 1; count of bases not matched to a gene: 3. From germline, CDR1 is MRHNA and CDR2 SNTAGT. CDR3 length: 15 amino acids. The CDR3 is CASSPLAGGSYEQYF. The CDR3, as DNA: TGTGCCAGCAGTCCTCTAGCGGGAGGGTCCTACGAGCAGTACTTC.

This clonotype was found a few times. CDR3 amino acids: CASSLVGQGATGELFF. In DNA form, the CDR3 reads TGTGCCAGCAGCTTAGTGGGACAGGGGGCGACCGGGGAGCTGTTTTTT. The J gene is TRBJ2-2, the V gene TRBV7-2, with 12 bases lining up with TRBD1. The CDR3 totals 16 residues. Per germline, CDR1 SGHTA and CDR2 FQGNSA. V shed 1 base, J shed 5 bases, and the junction held 2 bases outside the gene matches.